Below are 14 T cell receptor beta chains sequenced from a single sample in a study of T-cell memory formation after mild COVID-19. TCRdb redid the calling of the 5' RACE reads with MiXCR, one entry per CDR3 protein. The sample yields about 430,000 distinct CDR3 sequences, less than 25% seen once. The sequencing sample was made of PBMCs or a T cell subset sorted from them (not recorded which). The source of these receptors is an adult woman who had mild COVID-19 (a few samples of this study predate the infection). Cell type and time point are not known.

The V call is TRBV24-1, the J call TRBJ2-2; D might be TRBD1 (5 bases). Trimming stripped 9 bases from V and 0 bases from J, with 19 bases between. Germline values: CDR1 KGHDR, CDR2 SFDVKD. CDR3 size: 17 residues. CDR3 nucleotides: TGTGCCACCCCCTTGTGGGGCGAAATGACGAACACCGGGGAGCTGTTTTTT. This codes for CATPLWGEMTNTGELFF.

In this sample, this clonotype turned up a few times. The chain links TRBV19 to TRBJ2-7; D is possibly TRBD2 (7 bases). This CDR3 is 15 amino acids long. Germline lookup yields CDR1 LNHDA and CDR2 SQIVND (reference sequence). V was trimmed by 7 bases and J by 4 bases, leaving 20 bases between them. CDR3 DNA sequence: TGTGCCAGTACTCGCCAGGGCGGGGGCAGATACGAGCAGTACTTC. It specifies CASTRQGGGRYEQYF.

V and J are TRBV6-1 and TRBJ2-1; D is ambiguous. This CDR3 has 13 residues. V gave up 1 base and J gave up 7 bases, with 8 bases separating them. Germline V gene sequence: CDR1 MNHNS, CDR2 SASEGT. The CDR3 DNA reads TGTGCCAGCAGTGAAGTGTTGGCGAATGAGCAGTTCTTC. Translating gives CASSEVLANEQFF.

This clonotype was detected a few times. The genes are TRBV6-1 and TRBJ1-2; D remains unclear. The germline gives CDR1 MNHNS, CDR2 SASEGT. The CDR3 has 15 residues. Trimming stripped 2 bases from V and 1 base from J, with 11 bases between. CDR3 sequence reads: CASSEFSGLNYGYTF. In DNA form, the CDR3 reads TGTGCCAGCAGTGAATTCTCGGGCCTTAACTATGGCTACACCTTC.

This clonotype was seen a single time. This chain uses TRBV24-1 with TRBJ1-1; perhaps TRBD1 as D (6 bases). The CDR3 runs to 14 residues. Germline CDR1 KGHDR, CDR2 SFDVKD. V lost 7 bases, J lost 3 bases, and 14 bases lay in between. CDR3 DNA sequence: TGTGCCACCAGCAGGGGTAATCGGGACACTGAAGCTTTCTTT. Protein sequence: CATSRGNRDTEAFF.

V usage is TRBV2 and J usage is TRBJ2-1; 7 bases agree with TRBD2. V lost 8 bases, J lost 0 bases, and 7 bases stayed unmatched. The CDR3 totals 15 residues. Germline lookup yields CDR1 SNHLY and CDR2 FYNNEI. The CDR3, as DNA: TGTGCCAGCGGGGGGGACGGAGGCTCCTACAATGAGCAGTTCTTC. It encodes CASGGDGGSYNEQFF.

This chain links TRBV7-9 with TRBJ1-5, with D possibly matching TRBD1 (6 bases). The germline V gene encodes CDR1 SEHNR and CDR2 FQNEAQ (reference sequence). CDR3 length equals 15 residues. V dropped 4 bases and J dropped 6 bases, with 16 bases sitting between them. The CDR3 sequence is CASSSRTEGGQPQHF. CDR3 DNA sequence: TGTGCCAGCAGCTCCCGGACAGAAGGGGGTCAGCCCCAGCATTTT.

Only a few counts were recorded for this clonotype. The chain uses TRBV3-1 and TRBJ2-7; 11 bases are shared with TRBD1. Germline V gene data show CDR1 as LGHDT and CDR2 as YNNKEL (reference sequence). V lost 1 base, J lost 4 bases, and 12 bases stayed unmatched. The CDR3 loop spans 18 amino acids. CDR3 in DNA: TGTGCCAGCAGCCAAGGGAAGTGGGGACAGGGGGTACTGTACGAGCAGTACTTC. Translation: CASSQGKWGQGVLYEQYF.

This clonotype was seen only a few times. The chain's CDR3 is CASRRWDGGNEQFF. The CDR3 coding sequence is TGTGCCAGCAGGCGATGGGACGGGGGCAATGAGCAGTTCTTC. This chain uses TRBV6-6 with TRBJ2-1; tentative D call: TRBD2 (6 bases). This CDR3 comprises 14 residues. The ends were cut back, 6 bases at V and 6 bases at J, with 15 bases in the middle. Germline V gene sequence: CDR1 MNHNY, CDR2 SVGAGI (reference sequence).

This chain joins TRBV10-3 and TRBJ1-5, with D perhaps TRBD1 (6 bases). With 10 bases removed from V and 7 bases from J, the gap between germline ends came to 17 bases. The V gene's germline CDR1 is ENHRY and CDR2 SYGVKD. The CDR3 extends over 13 amino acids. Here the CDR3 DNA reads TGTGCCACTACACCAGGGGCGCGGCAGCCCCAGCATTTT. Protein product: CATTPGARQPQHF.

There are a few counts of this clonotype. The chain combines TRBV29-1 with TRBJ2-1; 7 positions agree with TRBD1. The V gene end was trimmed by 7 bases and the J gene end by 7 bases; junction bases not matched to a gene: 7. Germline CDR1 SQVTM, CDR2 ANQGSEA. CDR3 length: 12 amino acids. CDR3 residues: CSGGDSWNEQFF. The CDR3 nucleotides are TGCAGCGGAGGGGACAGCTGGAATGAGCAGTTCTTC.

This clonotype was seen a handful of times. The chain uses TRBV5-1 and TRBJ2-3, with TRBD2 as a possible D gene (6 bases). Germline CDR1 SGHRS, CDR2 YFSETQ. Trimming took off 2 bases at V and 2 bases at J, with 15 bases between the two ends. The CDR3 consists of 16 residues. CDR3 nucleotide sequence: TGCGCCAGCAGCTTACTAGCCTTACCCCCCACAGATACGCAGTATTTT. Its protein is CASSLLALPPTDTQYF.

This clonotype was observed a handful of times. The chain links TRBV12-3 or TRBV12-4 to TRBJ2-3, with TRBD1 as a possible D gene (5 bases). This CDR3 region has 16 residues. The V and J ends lost 4 bases and 0 bases respectively, with 14 bases between them. The CDR3 nucleotides read TGTGCCAGCAGTTCTGACAGACCAGCTAGCACAGATACGCAGTATTTT. Translated: CASSSDRPASTDTQYF.

This clonotype was counted between two and nine times. V and J are TRBV12-3 or TRBV12-4 and TRBJ2-4; D might be TRBD1 or TRBD2, each matching 5 bases. The CDR3 extends over 14 amino acids. V was clipped by 6 bases and J by 9 bases, with 18 bases between them. The CDR3 region is CASSPGTHRGIQYF. In nucleotides, the CDR3 is TGTGCCAGCAGCCCGGGGACGCACCGCGGCATTCAGTACTTC.